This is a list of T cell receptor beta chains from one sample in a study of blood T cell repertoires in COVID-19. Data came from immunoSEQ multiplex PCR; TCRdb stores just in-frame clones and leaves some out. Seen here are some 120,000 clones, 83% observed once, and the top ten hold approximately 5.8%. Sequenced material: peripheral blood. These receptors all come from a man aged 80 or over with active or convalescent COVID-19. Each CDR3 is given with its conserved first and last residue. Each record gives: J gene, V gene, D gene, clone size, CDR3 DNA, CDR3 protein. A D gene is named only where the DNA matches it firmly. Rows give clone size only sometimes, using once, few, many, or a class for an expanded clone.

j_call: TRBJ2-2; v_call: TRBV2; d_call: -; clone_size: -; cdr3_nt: TGTGCCAGCAGCAAGCCAGAGAGGACCGGGGAGCTGTTTTTT; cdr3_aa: CASSKPERTGELFF
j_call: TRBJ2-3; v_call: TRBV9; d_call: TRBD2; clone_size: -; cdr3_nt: TGTGCCAGCAGCGGCGGGGGGGCCGGGGCAGATACGCAGTATTTT; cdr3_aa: CASSGGGAGADTQYF
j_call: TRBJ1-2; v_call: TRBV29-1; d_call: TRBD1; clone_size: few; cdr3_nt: TGCAGCGTGGACAGGTCGGTTTATGGCTACACCTTC; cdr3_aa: CSVDRSVYGYTF
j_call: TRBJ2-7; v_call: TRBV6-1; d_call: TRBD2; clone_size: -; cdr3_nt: TGTGCCAGCAGTGCCGACCGGACTAGCGGGGGATACTACGAGCAGTACTTC; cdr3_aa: CASSADRTSGGYYEQYF
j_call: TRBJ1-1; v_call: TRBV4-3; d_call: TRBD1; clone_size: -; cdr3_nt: TGCGCCAGCAGCCAAGATTCTGGGACAGGGAAAGCTTTCTTT; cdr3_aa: CASSQDSGTGKAFF
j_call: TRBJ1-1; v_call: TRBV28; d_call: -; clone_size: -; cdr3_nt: TGTGCCACTGGGGCCCGGATCACTGAAGCTTTCTTT; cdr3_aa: CATGARITEAFF
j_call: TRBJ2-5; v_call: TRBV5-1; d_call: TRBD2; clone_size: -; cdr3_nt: TGCGCCAGCAGCCCGGCGGGGGGAGAGACCCAGTACTTC; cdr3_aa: CASSPAGGETQYF
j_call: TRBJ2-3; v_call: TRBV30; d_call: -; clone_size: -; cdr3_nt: TGTGCCTGGAGTGTAATCATCGGGACAAGCACAGATACGCAGTATTTT; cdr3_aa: CAWSVIIGTSTDTQYF
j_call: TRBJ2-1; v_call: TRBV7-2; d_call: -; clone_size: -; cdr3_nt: TGTGCCAGCAGCTTAGGCGGGCGACTAACCTACAATGAGCAGTTCTTC; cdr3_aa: CASSLGGRLTYNEQFF
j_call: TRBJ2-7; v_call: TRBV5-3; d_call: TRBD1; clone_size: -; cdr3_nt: TGTGCCAGAAGCAAGGGACAGGCCTACGAGCAGTACTTC; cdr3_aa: CARSKGQAYEQYF
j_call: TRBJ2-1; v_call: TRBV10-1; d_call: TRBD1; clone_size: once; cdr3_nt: TGCGCCAGCAGTGAGTCACAGGGGCGACACAATGAGCAGTTCTTC; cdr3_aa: CASSESQGRHNEQFF
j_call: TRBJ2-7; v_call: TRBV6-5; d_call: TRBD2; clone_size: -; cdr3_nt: TGTGCCAGCAGTTACTGGGGTAGACTAGCGGGTCGAGAGCAGTACTTC; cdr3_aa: CASSYWGRLAGREQYF
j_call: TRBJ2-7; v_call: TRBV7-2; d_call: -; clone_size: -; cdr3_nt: TGTGCCAGCAGCTTGAGCTCCTACGAGCAGTACTTC; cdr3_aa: CASSLSSYEQYF
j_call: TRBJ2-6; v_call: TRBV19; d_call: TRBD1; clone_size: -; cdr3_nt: TGTGCCAGTAGTATCCACCGGGACAGGGGTGGCGGCTCTGGGGCCAACGTCCTGACTTTC; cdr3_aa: CASSIHRDRGGGSGANVLTF
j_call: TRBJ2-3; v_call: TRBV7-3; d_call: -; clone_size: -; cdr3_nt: TGTGCCAGCGCGTTGAGCGATACGCAGTATTTT; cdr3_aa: CASALSDTQYF
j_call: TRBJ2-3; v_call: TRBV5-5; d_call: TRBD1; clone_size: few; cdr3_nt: TGTGCCAGCAGCTTAGGGACAGGGGATACAGATACGCAGTATTTT; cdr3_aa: CASSLGTGDTDTQYF
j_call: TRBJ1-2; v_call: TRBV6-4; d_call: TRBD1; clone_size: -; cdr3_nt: TGTGCCAGCAGTCCGACAGGGACTAACTATGGCTACACCTTC; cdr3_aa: CASSPTGTNYGYTF
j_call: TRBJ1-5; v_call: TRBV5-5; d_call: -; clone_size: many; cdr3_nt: TGTGCCAGCAGCTTGCACATGGGGGGTCAGCCCCAGCATTTT; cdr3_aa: CASSLHMGGQPQHF
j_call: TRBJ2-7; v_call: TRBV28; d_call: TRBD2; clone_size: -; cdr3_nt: TGTGCCAGCATCCGTTCTTCCGGGGGGGGCGAGCAGTACTTC; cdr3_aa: CASIRSSGGGEQYF
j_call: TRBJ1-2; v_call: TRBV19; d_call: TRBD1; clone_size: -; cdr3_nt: TGTGCCAGTAGTGGGACAGGGTATGGCTACACCTTC; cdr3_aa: CASSGTGYGYTF
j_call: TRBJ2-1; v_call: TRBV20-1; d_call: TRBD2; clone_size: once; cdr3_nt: TGCAGTGCTAGTGATAGCGGGGGGGATTACAATGAGCAGTTCTTC; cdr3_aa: CSASDSGGDYNEQFF
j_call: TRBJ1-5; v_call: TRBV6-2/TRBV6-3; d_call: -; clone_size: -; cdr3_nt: TGTGCCAGCAGTTATTTTCTCGGCGGCCATCAGCCCCAGCATTTT; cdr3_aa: CASSYFLGGHQPQHF
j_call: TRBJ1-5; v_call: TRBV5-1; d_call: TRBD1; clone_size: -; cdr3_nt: TGCGCCAGCAGCTGGTCCGGACAGGACAATCAGCCCCAGCATTTT; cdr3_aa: CASSWSGQDNQPQHF
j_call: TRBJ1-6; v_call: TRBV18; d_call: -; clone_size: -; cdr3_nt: TGTGCCAGCTCACCAGGGGGGGGCCTCTATGGATCACCCCTCCACTTT; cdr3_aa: CASSPGGGLYGSPLHF
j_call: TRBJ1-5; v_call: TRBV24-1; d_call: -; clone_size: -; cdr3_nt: TGTGCCCGAGCGGGGAATCAGCCCCAGCATTTT; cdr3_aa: CARAGNQPQHF
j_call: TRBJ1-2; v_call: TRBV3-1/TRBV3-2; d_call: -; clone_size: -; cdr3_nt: TGTGCCAGCAGCCAAGATACGGGGTACTATGGCTACACCTTC; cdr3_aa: CASSQDTGYYGYTF
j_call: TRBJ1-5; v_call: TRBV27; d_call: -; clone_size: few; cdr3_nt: TGTGCCAGCCGTATGTGGGCTAGCGGGAATCAGCCCCAGCATTTT; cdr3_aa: CASRMWASGNQPQHF
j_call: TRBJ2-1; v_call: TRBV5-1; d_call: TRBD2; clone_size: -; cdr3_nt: TGCGCCAGCAGCGTGGGGAGCGGGGTCGATGAGCAGTTCTTC; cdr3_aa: CASSVGSGVDEQFF
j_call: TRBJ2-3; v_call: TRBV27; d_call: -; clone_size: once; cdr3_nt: TGTGCCAGCAGAGGGGGGGTGGATACGCAGTATTTT; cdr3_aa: CASRGGVDTQYF